This T cell receptor (beta chain) was identified during a study of blood T cell repertoires in COVID-19. About the study: T cells, B-cell-depleted T cells, or PBMCs supplied cDNA or gDNA.

A few counts support this clone. In the authors' workflow: Counts of nucleated cells, estimated from reference gene primer amplification, were obtained. Assay: immunoSEQ multiplex PCR; the TCRdb copy retains only in-frame clones and omits some. V and J calls and clone size are given by that table; D and trimming were obtained from the DNA. The sample shows roughly 300,000 clones, around 90% of them seen only once. CDR1 and CDR2 (germline): DFQATT, SNEGSKA (reference sequence). Trimming removed 1 base at V and 10 bases at J, with 8 bases between. The CDR3 covers 11 residues. Sequenced material: PBMCs or T cells enriched from blood (not recorded which). The chain carries TRBV20-1 and TRBJ1-5; D gene unclear. The TCR was taken from a woman younger than 45 who had recovered from COVID-19. The chain's CDR3 is CSARAGLPQHF. CDR3 DNA: TGCAGTGCTAGAGCCGGTCTACCCCAGCATTTT.